The 27 T cell receptor beta chains in this list originate from one sample, sequenced in a study of cytomegalovirus exposure and HLA in healthy donors. The PCR had 60 Vbeta and 13 Jbeta primers. Using immunoSEQ multiplex PCR, the repertoire was profiled, and TCRdb retains in-frame clones only, with some absent. The sample shows about 170,000 clones, around 84% of them seen only once. The sequenced sample consisted of PBMCs. These receptors all stem from a boy aged 2 to 10 in good health and CMV-seronegative.

The rearrangement uses TRBV2 and TRBJ1-2; tentatively, D is TRBD1 (6 bases). V was shortened by 6 bases and J by 2 bases, with 7 bases between the two germline ends. From germline, CDR1 is SNHLY and CDR2 FYNNEI. This CDR3 has 12 residues. The CDR3 protein is CASRRGNYGYTF. CDR3 DNA sequence: TGTGCCAGCAGAAGGGGGAACTATGGCTACACCTTC.

The table lists this clone with a few counts. This chain uses TRBV27 with TRBJ2-7; D is uncertain. Germline V lookup: CDR1 MNHEY, CDR2 SMNVEV (reference sequence). CDR3 length equals 14 residues. Trimming pared 1 base from V and 7 bases from J, leaving 14 bases between. CDR3 region: CASSLWANHQEQYF. The CDR3 DNA is TGTGCCAGCAGTTTATGGGCCAATCATCAAGAGCAGTACTTC.

CDR3 in amino acids: CSVWTSGSGGEQFF. The CDR3 DNA reads as TGCAGCGTTTGGACTAGCGGGAGCGGAGGAGAGCAGTTCTTC. The rearrangement uses TRBV29-1 and TRBJ2-1; 13 bases are shared with TRBD2. The CDR3 extends over 14 amino acids. Germline assignment: CDR1 SQVTM and CDR2 ANQGSEA. The V and J ends lost 5 bases and 10 bases, in that order; junction bases with no gene match: 8.

The chain links TRBV4-1 to TRBJ2-1; possibly TRBD1 for D (5 bases). CDR1 and CDR2 (germline): MGHRA, YSYEKL. The CDR3 has 16 amino acids. V lost 3 bases to trimming and J lost 2 bases, with 14 bases between them. The CDR3 spells CASSQHLIGAYNEQFF. The DNA of the CDR3 is TGCGCCAGCAGCCAGCACTTGATAGGGGCCTACAATGAGCAGTTCTTC.

The rearrangement links TRBV9 to TRBJ2-3, with D perhaps matching TRBD2 (5 bases). V lost 5 bases and J lost 4, with 11 bases in between. CDR3 length: 13 residues. CDR1 is SGDLS, CDR2 YYNGEE, per germline. The CDR3 reads CASREAGSDTQYF. The CDR3 DNA sequence: TGTGCCAGCAGGGAGGCCGGCTCAGATACGCAGTATTTT.

V and J are TRBV2 and TRBJ2-5; the D gene is possibly TRBD1 (6 bases). CDR3 length equals 15 residues. V was clipped by 4 bases and J by 2 bases, with 14 bases between them. Germline CDR1 and CDR2: SNHLY and FYNNEI. The chain's CDR3 is CASSVGTSPQETQYF. The CDR3 DNA sequence: TGTGCCAGCAGTGTAGGGACAAGTCCTCAAGAGACCCAGTACTTC.

The J gene is TRBJ2-1, the V gene TRBV7-8, with 11 bases lining up with TRBD2. The CDR3 sequence is 16 residues long. V was pared by 5 bases and J by 6 bases, with 9 bases of the junction left unmatched. CDR1 and CDR2 from the germline V gene are SGHVS and FQNEAQ. CDR3 sequence (DNA): TGTGCCAGCAGCGAACTGGGACTAGCGGCTCGCAATGAGCAGTTCTTC. As protein: CASSELGLAARNEQFF.

This clone appeared once. The chain is built from TRBV5-8 and TRBJ1-6; D not resolved. This CDR3 contains 16 residues. The germline CDR1 and CDR2 sequences are SGHTS and YDEGEE. Trimming stripped 1 base from V and 0 bases from J, with 8 bases between. CDR3 sequence reads: CASSLLGSSYNSPLHF. Written as DNA, the CDR3 is TGTGCCAGCAGCTTGCTGGGGAGCTCCTATAATTCACCCCTCCACTTT.

The sample holds one count of this clone. V usage is TRBV5-1 and J usage is TRBJ1-6, with 9 bases identical to TRBD1. The germline gives CDR1 SGHRS, CDR2 YFSETQ. This CDR3 spans 17 amino acids. J was trimmed by 2 bases and V by 4 bases; bases with no gene match: 7. In DNA form, the CDR3 reads TGCGCCAGCAGCCCGGAACAGGGGGCCGCCTATAATTCACCCCTCCACTTT. Protein sequence: CASSPEQGAAYNSPLHF.

This clone occurred once. The chain combines TRBV10-3 with TRBJ2-7; 7 bases agree with TRBD2. CDR3 length equals 16 residues. Germline CDR1 ENHRY, CDR2 SYGVKD. The ends lost 6 bases at V and 3 bases at J; junction bases unmatched: 14. The CDR3 here is CAISEWGGRTDYEQYF. CDR3 in DNA: TGTGCCATCAGCGAATGGGGGGGAAGGACTGACTACGAGCAGTACTTC.

This chain uses TRBV5-6 with TRBJ2-4; D is possibly TRBD2 (6 bases). V lost 4 bases and J 0 bases, leaving 11 bases between the germline ends. Germline V gene data show CDR1 as SGHDT and CDR2 as YYEEEE. CDR3 length: 15 residues. CDR3 coding DNA: TGTGCCAGCAGCCCTCGGGACTCAGCCAAAAACATTCAGTACTTC. Translating gives CASSPRDSAKNIQYF. Full variable domain (remainder filled in from reference TRBV5-6 and TRBJ2-4): DAGVTQSPTHLIKTRGQQVTLRCSPKSGHDTVSWYQQALGQGPQFIFQYYEEEERQRGNFPDRFSGHQFPNYSSELNVNALLLGDSALYLCASSPRDSAKNIQYFGAGTRLSVL.

The CDR3 coding sequence is TGTGCCAGCAGCCCCGTACAGGTCCAGGTACCCATTGAAGCTTTCTTT. It yields the protein CASSPVQVQVPIEAFF. V and J are TRBV7-8 and TRBJ1-1; maybe TRBD1 (5 bases). Trimming shortened V by 5 bases and J by 7 bases, and 23 bases separated the two germline ends. The CDR3 totals 16 residues. CDR1 is SGHVS, CDR2 FQNEAQ, per germline.

This clone showed up just a few times. The rearrangement joins TRBV11-2 to TRBJ1-4; weak D call: TRBD1 (6 bases). Germline V lookup: CDR1 SGHAT, CDR2 FQNNGV. Trimming removed 6 bases from V and 7 bases from J, with 18 bases in between. The CDR3 loop spans 15 amino acids. The CDR3 is CASSNRGAVGEKLFF. The CDR3 coding sequence is TGTGCCAGCAGTAACCGGGGGGCTGTAGGTGAAAAACTGTTTTTT.

This clone was picked up a small number of times. The genes are TRBV29-1 and TRBJ2-1, with 8 bases matching TRBD2. Germline-derived CDR1 and CDR2 are SQVTM and ANQGSEA. The CDR3 contains 17 residues. V was pared by 0 bases and J by 3 bases, with 10 bases of the junction left unmatched. This chain's CDR3 is CSVEEGPSGRIYNEQFF. The CDR3 DNA reads TGCAGCGTTGAAGAGGGGCCTAGCGGGCGAATCTACAATGAGCAGTTCTTC.

The chain uses TRBV28 and TRBJ1-5; D possibly corresponds to TRBD1 (5 bases). The germline V and J ends were trimmed by 5 bases and 2 bases, with 13 bases remaining between them. The germline gives CDR1 MDHEN, CDR2 SYDVKM. The CDR3 extends over 15 amino acids. In DNA, the CDR3 is TGTGCCAGCAGTAACGTGATAGGGGGCAATCAGCCCCAGCATTTT. Its translation: CASSNVIGGNQPQHF.

CDR3 loop: CASSRTGGDTEAFF. The CDR3 nucleotides are TGTGCCAGCAGCCGGACTGGCGGGGACACTGAAGCTTTCTTT. This chain uses TRBV7-6 with TRBJ1-1, with unresolved D. CDR1 is SGHVS, CDR2 FNYEAQ, per germline. The CDR3 runs 14 residues. The V and J ends lost 5 bases and 3 bases respectively, with 13 bases between them.

The chain links TRBV2 to TRBJ1-2; TRBD1 aligns across 7 bases. This CDR3 is 15 amino acids long. J was trimmed by 2 bases and V by 5 bases; bases with no gene match: 8. Germline V CDR1 and CDR2: SNHLY, FYNNEI. The CDR3 nucleotides are TGTGCCAGCAGTTCCCGGAGACAGGGAAACTATGGCTACACCTTC. It codes for CASSSRRQGNYGYTF.

This clone was recorded a few times. CDR3 in amino acids: CASSFRLEQPQHF. For the CDR3, the DNA is TGTGCCAGCAGTTTCCGGTTAGAACAGCCCCAGCATTTT. The chain recombines TRBV28 with TRBJ1-5; D not certain. Trimming took off 3 bases at V and 7 bases at J, with 10 bases between the two ends. The germline V gene has CDR1 MDHEN and CDR2 SYDVKM. This CDR3 is 13 amino acids long.

The chain combines TRBV7-3 with TRBJ1-2; the D gene is possibly TRBD1 (6 bases). The CDR3 sequence is 13 residues long. Germline V CDR1 and CDR2: SGHTA, FQGTGA. V shed 1 base and J shed 8 bases, with 11 bases lying between them. The CDR3 sequence: CASSLRGGDGYTF. The CDR3, as DNA: TGTGCCAGCAGCTTAAGGGGGGGCGACGGCTACACCTTC.

This chain connects TRBV5-6 to TRBJ2-7, with D unclear. The CDR3 is 14 residues long. Trimming left V 4 bases short and J 2 bases short, with 13 bases between. CDR1 is SGHDT, CDR2 YYEEEE, per germline. The CDR3 sequence is CASSIGSSTYEQYF. The CDR3 DNA is TGTGCCAGCAGCATCGGGTCCTCCACCTACGAGCAGTACTTC. The full variable domain, its missing parts supplied by reference TRBV5-6 and TRBJ2-7, is DAGVTQSPTHLIKTRGQQVTLRCSPKSGHDTVSWYQQALGQGPQFIFQYYEEEERQRGNFPDRFSGHQFPNYSSELNVNALLLGDSALYLCASSIGSSTYEQYFGPGTRLTVT.

The rearrangement joins TRBV18 to TRBJ2-7, with TRBD1 matching over 7 bases. The V gene's germline CDR1 is KGHSH and CDR2 LQKENI. The CDR3 runs to 15 residues. V shed 4 bases and J 4 bases; nucleotides not matched to a gene: 10. CDR3 sequence reads: CASSLTGAAGYEQYF. DNA of the CDR3: TGTGCCAGCTCACTAACAGGGGCAGCTGGATACGAGCAGTACTTC. Filled out from reference TRBV18 and TRBJ2-7, the complete variable domain reads NAGVMQNPRHLVRRRGQEARLRCSPMKGHSHVYWYRQLPEEGLKFMVYLQKENIIDESGMPKERFSAEFPKEGPSILRIQQVVRGDSAAYFCASSLTGAAGYEQYFGPGTRLTVT.

V gene TRBV10-2 combines with J gene TRBJ2-1, with 9 bases lining up with TRBD2. CDR3 size: 14 residues. Germline-derived CDR1 and CDR2 are WSHSY and SAAADI. V dropped 7 bases and J dropped 3; count of bases not matched to a gene: 4. CDR3 residues: CASKGTSYYNEQFF. The CDR3 bases are TGCGCCAGCAAAGGGACTAGCTACTACAATGAGCAGTTCTTC.

This clone was picked up one time. The rearrangement joins TRBV7-2 to TRBJ2-1; 7 bases agree with TRBD2. Germline V CDR1 and CDR2: SGHTA, FQGNSA. The V gene end was trimmed by 5 bases and the J gene end by 4 bases; junction bases not matched to a gene: 8. The CDR3 is 15 amino acids. CDR3 sequence: CASSTEAGPYNEQFF. CDR3 nucleotide sequence: TGTGCCAGCAGCACCGAAGCGGGACCATACAATGAGCAGTTCTTC.

V gene TRBV2 combines with J gene TRBJ1-5; 9 bases are shared with TRBD1. Trimming at V came to 4 bases and at J to 0 bases, leaving 7 bases not matched to a gene. CDR3 length: 17 amino acids. Looked up from germline, CDR1 is SNHLY and CDR2 is FYNNEI. The CDR3 spells CASSGPGQGGSNQPQHF. The CDR3 nucleotides read TGTGCCAGCAGTGGACCGGGACAGGGTGGTAGCAATCAGCCCCAGCATTTT.

The rearrangement uses TRBV25-1 and TRBJ1-2; D may be TRBD1 (5 bases). Trimming pared 10 bases from V and 3 bases from J, leaving 12 bases between. The V gene's germline CDR1 is MGHDK and CDR2 SYGVNS. CDR3 size: 12 residues. The CDR3 region is CATLGRDYGYTF. As DNA, the CDR3 is TGTGCCACCCTGGGCAGGGACTATGGCTACACCTTC.

The chain uses TRBV6-6 and TRBJ2-2, with 9 bases aligning to TRBD1. CDR3 length equals 15 residues. The V segment lost 0 bases and the J segment 4 bases; nucleotides outside the gene matches: 0. CDR1 and CDR2 from the germline V gene are MNHNY and SVGAGI (reference sequence). The CDR3 protein is CASSYSTGGTGELFF. The DNA of the CDR3 is TGTGCCAGCAGTTACTCGACAGGGGGCACCGGGGAGCTGTTTTTT.

CDR3 loop: CASSIGAGSGQYV. The CDR3 DNA sequence: TGTGCCAGTAGTATAGGAGCGGGGAGCGGGCAGTACGTC. The V call is TRBV19, the J call TRBJ2-7; 7 nucleotides align to TRBD2. V dropped 1 base and J dropped 9; count of bases not matched to a gene: 6. The CDR3 totals 13 residues. The V gene's germline CDR1 is LNHDA and CDR2 SQIVND (reference sequence).